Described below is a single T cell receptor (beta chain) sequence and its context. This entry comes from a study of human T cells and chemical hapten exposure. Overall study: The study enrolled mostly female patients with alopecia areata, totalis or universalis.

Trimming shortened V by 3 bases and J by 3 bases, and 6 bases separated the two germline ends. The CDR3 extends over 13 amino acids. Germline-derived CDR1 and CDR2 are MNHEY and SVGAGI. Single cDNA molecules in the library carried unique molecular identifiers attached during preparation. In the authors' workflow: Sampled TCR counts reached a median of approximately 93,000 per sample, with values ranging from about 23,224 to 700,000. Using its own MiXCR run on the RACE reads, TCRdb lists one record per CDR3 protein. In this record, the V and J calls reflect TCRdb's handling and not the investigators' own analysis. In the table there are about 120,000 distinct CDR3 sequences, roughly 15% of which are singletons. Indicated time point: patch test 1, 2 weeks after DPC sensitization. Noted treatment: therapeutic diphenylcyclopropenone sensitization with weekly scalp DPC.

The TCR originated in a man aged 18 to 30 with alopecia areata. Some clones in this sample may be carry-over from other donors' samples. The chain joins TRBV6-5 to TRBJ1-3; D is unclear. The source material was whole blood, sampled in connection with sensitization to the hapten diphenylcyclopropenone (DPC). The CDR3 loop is CASSYVGGNTIYF. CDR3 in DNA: TGTGCCAGCAGTTATGTCGGTGGAAACACCATATATTTT.